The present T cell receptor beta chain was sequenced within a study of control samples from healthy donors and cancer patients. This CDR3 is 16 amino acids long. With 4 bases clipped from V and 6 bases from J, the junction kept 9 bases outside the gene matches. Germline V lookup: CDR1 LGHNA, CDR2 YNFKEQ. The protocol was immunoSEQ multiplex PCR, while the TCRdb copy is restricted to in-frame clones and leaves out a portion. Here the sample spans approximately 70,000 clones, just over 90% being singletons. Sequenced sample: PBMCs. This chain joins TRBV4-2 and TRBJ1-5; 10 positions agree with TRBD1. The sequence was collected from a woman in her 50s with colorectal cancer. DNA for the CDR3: TGTGCCAGCAGCCCCCGGGACAGGGGTGTCGGTCAGCCCCAGCATTTT. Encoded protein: CASSPRDRGVGQPQHF.